A single sample gave rise to the 14 T cell receptor beta chains below, sequenced in a study of shared clonotypes between healthy human individuals. CD45RO-negative CD8 cells positively selected for CCR7 made up the naive population, which excluded terminally differentiated effector memory CD45RA+ cells. Profiling relied on immunoSEQ multiplex PCR, and the TCRdb table lists in-frame clones only, not all of them. The sample holds millions of clones, approximately 94% seen once. Sequences were obtained from naive CD8+ T cells sorted from blood. The receptors here all came from a young man in good health.

The chain joins TRBV27 to TRBJ1-5; weak D call: TRBD1 (6 bases). Germline lookup yields CDR1 MNHEY and CDR2 SMNVEV (reference sequence). Trimming cost V 3 bases and J 4 bases, with 19 bases left between them. CDR3 length: 17 residues. The CDR3, as DNA: TGTGCCAGCAGTTTGGGGGCGGGGACAAGTATTAATCAGCCCCAGCATTTT. It yields the protein CASSLGAGTSINQPQHF.

The V call is TRBV27, the J call TRBJ2-3; a weak D match, TRBD2 (5 bases). V was shortened by 5 bases and J by 4 bases, with 10 bases between the two germline ends. Germline lookup yields CDR1 MNHEY and CDR2 SMNVEV (reference sequence). CDR3 length: 13 amino acids. The CDR3 reads CASSKLAADTQYF. The CDR3 DNA is TGTGCCAGCAGTAAGCTAGCTGCAGATACGCAGTATTTT.

The CDR3 loop is CASGQYRGTAYGYTF. The CDR3 bases are TGTGCTAGTGGTCAGTACCGCGGGACAGCCTATGGCTACACCTTC. The rearrangement links TRBV12-5 to TRBJ1-2, with TRBD1 matching over 7 bases. The germline V gene has CDR1 LGHNT and CDR2 FRNRAP. This CDR3 is 15 amino acids long. After removal of 5 bases from V and 4 bases from J, the junction contained 10 bases not matched to a gene.

This clone was recorded only once. Other DNA sequences from this sample encode an identical CDR3 as well. For the CDR3, the DNA is TGCGCCAGCAGCTTGGCAGGTTTCGACGAGCAGTACTTC. Translating gives CASSLAGFDEQYF. The V gene is TRBV5-1, the J gene TRBJ2-7; D gene ambiguous. This CDR3 contains 13 residues. The V gene lost 0 bases and the J gene lost 5 bases, with 9 bases spanning the gap. The germline V gene encodes CDR1 SGHRS and CDR2 YFSETQ. Combining the CDR3 with reference TRBV5-1 and TRBJ2-7 gives the whole variable domain KAGVTQTPRYLIKTRGQQVTLSCSPISGHRSVSWYQQTPGQGLQFLFEYFSETQRNKGNFPGRFSGRQFSNSRSEMNVSTLELGDSALYLCASSLAGFDEQYFGPGTRLTVT.

The chain uses TRBV6-1 and TRBJ2-7; 11 positions match TRBD1. In germline, CDR1 is MNHNS, CDR2 SASEGT. CDR3 length: 14 residues. V shed 7 bases and J 3 bases; nucleotides not matched to a gene: 5. In DNA form, the CDR3 reads TGTGCCAGCACGGTCGGGACAGGGGGCTACGAGCAGTACTTC. Translated: CASTVGTGGYEQYF.

Notes on this clone: Other DNA variants within this sample encode the same CDR3. CDR3 in DNA: TGCGCCAGCAGCACCACAGGGTATGAGCAGTACTTC. It specifies CASSTTGYEQYF. The rearrangement joins TRBV5-1 to TRBJ2-7, with D perhaps TRBD1 (6 bases). This CDR3 is built from 12 residues. Germline CDR1 SGHRS, CDR2 YFSETQ. The germline V and J ends were trimmed by 4 bases and 7 bases, with 12 bases remaining between them.

The chain recombines TRBV27 with TRBJ2-7; no definite D call. This CDR3 contains 13 residues. Trimming removed 8 bases from V and 2 bases from J, with 13 bases in between. Germline V lookup: CDR1 MNHEY, CDR2 SMNVEV (reference sequence). CDR3 sequence: CASYARKAYEQYF. CDR3 DNA: TGTGCCAGCTACGCTCGGAAGGCCTACGAGCAGTACTTC.

The chain is built from TRBV5-5 and TRBJ1-1, with D perhaps TRBD1 (6 bases). CDR1 is SGHKS, CDR2 YYEKEE, per germline (reference sequence). V gave up 1 base and J gave up 4 bases, with 8 bases separating them. This CDR3 is built from 13 residues. The CDR3 DNA reads as TGTGCCAGCAGCTTGATAGGGGGCACTGAAGCTTTCTTT. It is translated as CASSLIGGTEAFF.

The table lists this clone with a few counts. The chain employs TRBV9 and TRBJ1-2; D is unresolved. The CDR3 extends over 13 amino acids. V was shortened by 0 bases and J by 3 bases, with 6 bases between the two germline ends. Germline V gene lookup returns CDR1 SGDLS and CDR2 YYNGEE. The chain's CDR3 is CASSVGADYGYTF. CDR3 bases: TGTGCCAGCAGCGTAGGGGCAGACTATGGCTACACCTTC.

There are a few counts of this clone. The rearrangement links TRBV7-8 to TRBJ1-6, with 8 bases aligning to TRBD1. The CDR3 runs to 14 residues. The germline CDR1 and CDR2 sequences are SGHVS and FQNEAQ. Unmatched junction bases numbered 4, after V lost 5 bases and J lost 7 bases. This chain's CDR3 is CASSLRDRNSPLHF. CDR3 DNA sequence: TGTGCCAGCAGCCTAAGGGACAGGAATTCACCCCTCCACTTT.

In the case of this clone: Other DNA sequences of this sample code for an identical CDR3. The genes are TRBV27 and TRBJ2-3; TRBD1 aligns across 9 bases. The CDR3 is made up of 14 amino acids. After removal of 2 bases from V and 3 bases from J, the junction contained 0 bases not matched to a gene. Per germline, CDR1 MNHEY and CDR2 SMNVEV (reference sequence). CDR3: CASSLGQGTDTQYF. The CDR3 coding sequence is TGTGCCAGCAGTTTAGGACAGGGGACAGATACGCAGTATTTT.

This chain joins TRBV7-9 and TRBJ2-5, with D perhaps given as TRBD1 or TRBD2 (6 bases each). Per the germline V gene, CDR1 is SEHNR and CDR2 is FQNEAQ (reference sequence). The CDR3 totals 12 residues. With 5 bases removed from V and 5 bases from J, the gap between germline ends came to 9 bases. The CDR3 region is CASSQGRETQYF. In nucleotides, the CDR3 is TGTGCCAGCAGCCAGGGGAGGGAGACCCAGTACTTC. Variable domain in full (rest from reference TRBV7-9 and TRBJ2-5): DTGVSQNPRHKITKRGQNVTFRCDPISEHNRLYWYRQTLGQGPEFLTYFQNEAQLEKSRLLSDRFSAERPKGSFSTLEIQRTEQGDSAMYLCASSQGRETQYFGPGTRLLVL.

This chain connects TRBV10-2 to TRBJ1-5, with D uncertain. The CDR3 contains 15 residues. Germline V lookup: CDR1 WSHSY, CDR2 SAAADI. The ends were cut back, 2 bases at V and 4 bases at J, with 12 bases in the middle. CDR3 sequence: CASSEGPGPNQPQHF. The CDR3 nucleotides read TGCGCCAGCAGTGAGGGCCCAGGCCCAAATCAGCCCCAGCATTTT.

This chain links TRBV11-2 with TRBJ2-1, with 7 bases lining up with TRBD2. With V trimmed by 5 bases and J by 7 bases, 8 bases remained unmatched. In germline, CDR1 is SGHAT, CDR2 FQNNGV. This CDR3 has 14 amino acids. The CDR3 is CASSTVPGGNEQFF. DNA of the CDR3: TGTGCCAGCAGCACAGTTCCGGGAGGAAATGAGCAGTTCTTC.